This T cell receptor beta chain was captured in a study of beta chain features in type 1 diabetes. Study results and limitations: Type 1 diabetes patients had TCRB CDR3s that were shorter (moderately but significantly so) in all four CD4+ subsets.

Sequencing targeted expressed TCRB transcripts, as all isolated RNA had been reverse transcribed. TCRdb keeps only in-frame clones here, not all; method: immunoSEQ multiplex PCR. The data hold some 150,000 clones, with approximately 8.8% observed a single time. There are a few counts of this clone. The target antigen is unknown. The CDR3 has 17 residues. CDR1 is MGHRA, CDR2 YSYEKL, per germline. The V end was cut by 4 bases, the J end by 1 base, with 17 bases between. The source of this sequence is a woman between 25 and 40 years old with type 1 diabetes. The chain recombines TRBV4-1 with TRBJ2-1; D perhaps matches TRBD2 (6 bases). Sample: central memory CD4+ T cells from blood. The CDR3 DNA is TGCGCCAGCAGCCTCACAATAGCGGCCGGGTCCTACAATGAGCAGTTCTTC. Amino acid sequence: CASSLTIAAGSYNEQFF.